This T cell receptor beta chain came from a study of blood T cell repertoires in COVID-19. Clones were sequenced by immunoSEQ multiplex PCR, and TCRdb holds only the in-frame ones, with some missing. The repertoire includes 110,000 to 150,000 clones, about 76% of them detected once, and more than 6.5% sits in the top ten. The CDR3 is 14 residues long. Germline CDR1 is MNHNS and CDR2 is SASEGT. The V gene end was trimmed by 3 bases and the J gene end by 7 bases; junction bases not matched to a gene: 8. Material: peripheral blood. The receptor comes from a human donor in a cohort sampled during active COVID-19. J is TRBJ2-7 and V is TRBV6-1; 8 positions match TRBD2. The CDR3 is CASSDAGGKWEQYF. The CDR3 DNA is TGTGCCAGCAGTGATGCGGGGGGAAAGTGGGAGCAGTACTTC.